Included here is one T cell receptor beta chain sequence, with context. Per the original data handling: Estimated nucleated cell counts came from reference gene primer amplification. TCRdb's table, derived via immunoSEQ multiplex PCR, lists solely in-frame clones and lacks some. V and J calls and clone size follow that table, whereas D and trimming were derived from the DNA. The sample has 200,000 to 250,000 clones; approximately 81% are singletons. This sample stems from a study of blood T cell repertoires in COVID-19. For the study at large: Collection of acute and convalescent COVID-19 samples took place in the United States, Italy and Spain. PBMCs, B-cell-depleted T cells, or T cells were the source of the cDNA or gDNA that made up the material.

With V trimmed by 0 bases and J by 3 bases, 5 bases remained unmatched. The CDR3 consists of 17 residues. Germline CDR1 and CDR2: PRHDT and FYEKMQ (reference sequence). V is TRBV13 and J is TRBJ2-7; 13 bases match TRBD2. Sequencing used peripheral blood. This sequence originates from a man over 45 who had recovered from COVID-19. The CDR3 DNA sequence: TGTGCCAGCAGCTTAGGACGGCGGACTAGCGGGAGCTACGAGCAGTACTTC. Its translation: CASSLGRRTSGSYEQYF.